This TCR beta chain emerged from a study of cytomegalovirus exposure and HLA in healthy donors. With respect to this clone: Antigen: not known.

A multiplex PCR was run with 60 Vbeta primers and 13 Jbeta primers. The assay was immunoSEQ multiplex PCR, and TCRdb's table has in-frame clones only and misses some. The data contain about 120,000 clones, around four fifths of them singletons. Whole-study results and caveats: Some highly shared sequence variants likely arose as a pipeline artifact. Across donors, most TCRs were seen rarely, yet some public ones were widespread.

The germline CDR1 and CDR2 sequences are MNHEY and SMNVEV (reference sequence). V was cut by 2 bases and J by 7 bases, with 12 bases left in between. The CDR3 extends over 15 amino acids. Input material: PBMCs. The chain is built from TRBV27 and TRBJ1-6, with D perhaps matching TRBD1 (6 bases). The sequence was obtained from a man in his forties in good health and CMV-seronegative. Here the CDR3 DNA reads TGTGCCAGCAGTTTAAGTCCGGACAGAAATTCACCCCTCCACTTT. Translated: CASSLSPDRNSPLHF.